What follows are 22 T cell receptor beta chains derived from one specimen sequenced in a study of blood T cell repertoires in COVID-19. Profiling relied on immunoSEQ multiplex PCR, and the TCRdb table lists in-frame clones only, not all of them. Of about 41,000 clones in the sample, roughly 87% are singletons; the top ten hold about 4.3%. The specimen was peripheral blood. The receptors shown here come from a man aged 55 to 69 with acute or convalescent COVID-19.

The table lists this clone with a count of one. J is TRBJ2-5 and V is TRBV7-6; TRBD2 matches 11 bases. Germline trimming cut 5 bases from V and 7 bases from J; bases unmatched to any gene: 12. The CDR3 totals 16 residues. Germline V CDR1 and CDR2: SGHVS, FNYEAQ. The DNA of the CDR3 is TGTGCCAGCAGCGCAACTAGCGGGGGTCCTTCGGGGACCCAGTACTTC. This translates into CASSATSGGPSGTQYF.

V and J are TRBV6-5 and TRBJ2-5, with 9 bases identical to TRBD1. Germline CDR1 MNHEY, CDR2 SVGAGI. The trim removed 5 bases at V and 4 bases at J, leaving 5 bases unmatched. This CDR3 has 14 amino acids. CDR3 nucleotide sequence: TGTGCCAGCAGTCTCGACAGGGGGAGAGAGACCCAGTACTTC. This gives the protein CASSLDRGRETQYF.

This chain uses TRBV19 with TRBJ1-1; no firm D call. V was clipped by 5 bases and J by 1 base, with 17 bases between them. CDR1 LNHDA and CDR2 SQIVND come from the germline V gene (reference sequence). The length of the CDR3 is 16 residues. The CDR3 spells CASSGNAGVGNTEAFF. The DNA for the CDR3 is TGTGCCAGTAGTGGCAATGCCGGGGTCGGGAACACTGAAGCTTTCTTT.

The V and J genes are TRBV14 and TRBJ2-7, with D tentatively TRBD1 (6 bases). The CDR3 has 16 amino acids. Germline CDR1 reads SGHDN; CDR2 reads FVKESK. V lost 4 bases and J 6 bases, leaving 22 bases between the germline ends. This chain's CDR3 is CASSLTTGHVGGEQYF. DNA of the CDR3: TGTGCCAGCAGCCTCACGACAGGCCACGTCGGCGGCGAGCAGTACTTC.

This chain's CDR3 is CASSYLSGNTIYF. As DNA, the CDR3 is TGTGCCAGCAGTTATCTTTCTGGAAACACCATATATTTT. V gene TRBV28 combines with J gene TRBJ1-3; D uncertain. V was shortened by 4 bases and J by 1 base, with 5 bases between the two germline ends. This CDR3 spans 13 amino acids. Germline CDR1 reads MDHEN; CDR2 reads SYDVKM.

This chain connects TRBV19 to TRBJ2-5; a weak D match, TRBD1 (5 bases). CDR1 and CDR2 from the germline V gene are LNHDA and SQIVND (reference sequence). The CDR3 is made up of 13 amino acids. V was trimmed by 1 base and J by 4 bases, leaving 7 bases between them. The CDR3 loop is CASSIGGLETQYF. Written as DNA, the CDR3 is TGTGCCAGTAGTATAGGGGGCTTAGAGACCCAGTACTTC.

The chain joins TRBV9 to TRBJ2-3; 7 nucleotides align to TRBD2. V shed 1 base and J 3 bases; nucleotides not matched to a gene: 5. Germline CDR1 is SGDLS and CDR2 is YYNGEE. The CDR3 has 15 residues. CDR3 nucleotide sequence: TGTGCCAGCAGCGTATCGTGGGGGGGAACAGATACGCAGTATTTT. Protein: CASSVSWGGTDTQYF.

The chain couples TRBV7-2 to TRBJ2-3; 8 bases map to TRBD2. The CDR3 is 16 residues long. Germline V gene data show CDR1 as SGHTA and CDR2 as FQGNSA. The J segment lost 3 bases and the V segment lost 2 bases, leaving 7 bases of the junction unmatched. The CDR3 nucleotides are TGTGCCAGCAGCTTATCACGGGGGGGCTGGACAGATACGCAGTATTTT. Its translation is CASSLSRGGWTDTQYF.

The chain joins TRBV3-1 (or the pseudogene TRBV3-2) to TRBJ2-7, with a possible D match to TRBD1 (5 bases). The CDR3 is made up of 17 amino acids. Germline values: CDR1 LGHDT, CDR2 YNNKEL (reference sequence). V was shortened by 0 bases and J by 6 bases, with 21 bases between the two germline ends. CDR3 DNA: TGTGCCAGCAGCCAAGAAACGTGGGTTAGGGGTGTTCGCGAGCAGTACTTC. It codes for CASSQETWVRGVREQYF.

This clone was seen a handful of times. The chain recombines TRBV7-2 with TRBJ1-1; 7 bases line up with TRBD1. The CDR3 has 15 residues. Trimming cost V 1 base and J 4 bases; bases outside gene matches: 6. Germline V gene lookup returns CDR1 SGHTA and CDR2 FQGNSA. For the CDR3, the DNA is TGTGCCAGCAGCTTAGGATACAGGGGAGGCACTGAAGCTTTCTTT. It encodes CASSLGYRGGTEAFF.

The genes are TRBV10-3 and TRBJ2-3; 8 nucleotides align to TRBD2. The CDR3 length is 15 residues. Germline V CDR1 and CDR2: ENHRY, SYGVKD. V shed 6 bases and J 3 bases; nucleotides not matched to a gene: 8. The CDR3 DNA reads as TGTGCCATCAGCTCATCGGGGGGGCAGACAGATACGCAGTATTTT. Amino acid sequence: CAISSSGGQTDTQYF.

Within the sample, this clone is medium-sized. The same CDR3 can be traced to other DNA sequences in this sample. V usage is TRBV20-1 and J usage is TRBJ2-7; D remains ambiguous. This CDR3 is built from 11 residues. From germline, CDR1 is DFQATT and CDR2 SNEGSKA (reference sequence). Deletions cut 6 bases from V and 5 bases from J, with 11 bases between. The CDR3 coding sequence is TGCAGTGCAAGCTCAGGCCACGAGCAGTACTTC. Amino acids: CSASSGHEQYF.

This clone occurred once. The V and J genes are TRBV7-9 and TRBJ2-1, with TRBD2 as a possible D gene (5 bases). With 2 bases removed from V and 8 bases from J, the gap between germline ends came to 16 bases. The germline V gene encodes CDR1 SEHNR and CDR2 FQNEAQ (reference sequence). The CDR3 length is 15 residues. CDR3 in DNA: TGTGCCAGCAGCTTACATGGCGGTTCGGGGTATGAGCAGTTCTTC. Protein product: CASSLHGGSGYEQFF.

This rearrangement joins TRBV2 to TRBJ2-1; 8 nucleotides agree with TRBD2. Germline loops: CDR1 SNHLY, CDR2 FYNNEI. The CDR3 is 16 residues long. V dropped 6 bases and J dropped 7; count of bases not matched to a gene: 14. CDR3 amino acids: CASSSEGLAGLNEQFF. The CDR3 coding sequence is TGTGCCAGCAGCTCGGAAGGACTAGCCGGGTTGAATGAGCAGTTCTTC.

The J gene is TRBJ2-1, the V gene TRBV3-1 (or the pseudogene TRBV3-2); D remains ambiguous. Trimming left V 1 base short and J 8 bases short, with 12 bases between. Germline V CDR1 and CDR2: LGHDT, YNNKEL (reference sequence). This CDR3 region has 14 residues. The CDR3: CASSQAPSYDEQFF. Here the CDR3 DNA reads TGTGCCAGCAGCCAAGCGCCCAGTTACGATGAGCAGTTCTTC.

The count of this clone is one. The chain combines TRBV9 with TRBJ2-4, with 8 bases that match TRBD1. The CDR3 is 14 residues long. V was clipped by 2 bases and J by 5 bases; unmatched bases: 3. Germline CDR1 reads SGDLS; CDR2 reads YYNGEE. The CDR3 region is CASSVAGGQNIQYF. Here the CDR3 DNA reads TGTGCCAGCAGCGTTGCAGGGGGCCAAAACATTCAGTACTTC.

This clone was counted between two and nine times. The chain links TRBV7-2 to TRBJ2-2; D not resolved. CDR1 and CDR2 (germline): SGHTA, FQGNSA. The CDR3 consists of 14 residues. Trimming took off 3 bases at V and 4 bases at J, with 9 bases between the two ends. The CDR3 DNA sequence: TGTGCCAGCAGCTTTGGCCTGATCACCGGGGAGCTGTTTTTT. Its translation: CASSFGLITGELFF.

This clone showed up just a few times. The CDR3 DNA reads as TGTGCCAGCAGCTCCTGGTTGGAGTCTAATTCACCCCTCCACTTT. Its translation: CASSSWLESNSPLHF. This chain joins TRBV11-1 and TRBJ1-6, with D uncertain. With 4 bases removed from V and 6 bases from J, the gap between germline ends came to 13 bases. The CDR3 covers 15 residues. Germline assignment: CDR1 SGHAT and CDR2 FQDESV (reference sequence).

The chain uses TRBV5-1 and TRBJ1-1; tentative D call: TRBD1 (6 bases). CDR3 length equals 14 residues. Germline V CDR1 and CDR2: SGHRS, YFSETQ. V was pared by 0 bases and J by 7 bases, with 13 bases between. The CDR3 is CASSLGDLTGEAFF. For the CDR3, the DNA is TGCGCCAGCAGCTTGGGGGACCTGACAGGTGAAGCTTTCTTT. Full variable domain (rest looked up from reference TRBV5-1 and TRBJ1-1): KAGVTQTPRYLIKTRGQQVTLSCSPISGHRSVSWYQQTPGQGLQFLFEYFSETQRNKGNFPGRFSGRQFSNSRSEMNVSTLELGDSALYLCASSLGDLTGEAFFGQGTRLTVV.

The gene calls are TRBV19 and TRBJ2-5; TRBD2 matches 11 bases. The V segment lost 8 bases and the J segment 0 bases; nucleotides outside the gene matches: 11. This CDR3 is 17 amino acids long. CDR1 and CDR2 from the germline V gene are LNHDA and SQIVND (reference sequence). CDR3 loop: CASSSTRLAGNQETQYF. DNA for the CDR3: TGTGCCAGTTCATCTACACGACTAGCGGGGAACCAAGAGACCCAGTACTTC.

This chain links TRBV7-2 with TRBJ2-5; D is unclear. CDR3 size: 14 residues. The V end was cut by 1 base, the J end by 1 base, with 7 bases between. Germline V gives CDR1 SGHTA, CDR2 FQGNSA. The DNA for the CDR3 is TGTGCCAGCAGCTTAGGGGCGACCCAAGAGACCCAGTACTTC. Translated: CASSLGATQETQYF.

This clone came up a few times. The CDR3: CAWSVGSGTRYSPLHF. The CDR3 nucleotides are TGTGCCTGGAGTGTCGGATCAGGGACTCGTTATTCACCCCTCCACTTT. The chain couples TRBV30 to TRBJ1-6; TRBD1 is a possible D gene (5 bases). Looked up from germline, CDR1 is GTSNPN and CDR2 is SVGIG (reference sequence). The CDR3 extends over 16 amino acids. V was pared by 0 bases and J by 8 bases, with 17 bases between.